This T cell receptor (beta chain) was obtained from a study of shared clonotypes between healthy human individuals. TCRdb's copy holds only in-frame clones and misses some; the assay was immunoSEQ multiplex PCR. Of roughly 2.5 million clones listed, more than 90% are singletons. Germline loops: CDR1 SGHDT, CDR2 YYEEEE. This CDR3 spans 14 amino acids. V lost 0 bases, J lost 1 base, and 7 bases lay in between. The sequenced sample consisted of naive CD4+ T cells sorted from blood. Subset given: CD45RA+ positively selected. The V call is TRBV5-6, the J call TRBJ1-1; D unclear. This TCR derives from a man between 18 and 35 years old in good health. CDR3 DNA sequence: TGTGCCAGCAGCTTGGCTCCAGGGAACACTGAAGCTTTCTTT. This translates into CASSLAPGNTEAFF.